This record covers a single T cell receptor beta chain. This clonotype was picked up a small number of times. Its antigen remains unidentified. No base-level quality is on record; no much larger clone is a single base apart. Sequencer: Illumina HiSeq 1500. TCRdb applied fastp at Q25 and MiXCR to the public reads, then kept only in-frame beta chains. Each CDR3 protein gets just one entry, which takes the most common genes and DNA from the rows behind it. Across this sample there are some 800,000 distinct CDR3 sequences, with approximately 32% seen only once. About an eighth of the sample goes to the ten largest clones. This sample stems from a study of T cell repertoires in cytomegalovirus infection (dated by TCRdb to the late 2010s). Concerning the study at large: Alongside well-studied HLA-B-restricted epitopes, the peptide stimulations were aimed at recently identified HLA-C-restricted CMV epitopes, whose presentation resists viral immunomodulation. Donor HLA type was relevant to the analysis, because carriage of CMV infection together with the matching HLA type was indicated by public TCR beta signatures. The study at large found these results: In both this cohort and an independent roughly 350-donor cohort, the cumulative frequency of public TCR beta family members distinguished carriers of CMV infection plus the relevant HLA type. The ex vivo response was dominated by HLA-C-restricted CMV-specific TCR beta clonotypes, which also provided the single most frequent clonotype in two of eight donors.

Reading the germline V gene (reference sequence) gives CDR1 DFQATT and CDR2 SNEGSKA. Trimming costs V 2 bases and J 4 bases, and their ends lie 19 bases apart. From cysteine to phenylalanine, the CDR3 is 16 amino acids long. CDR3 DNA is the only sequence kept; it has 48 bases, read in frame from the first base. The treatment or condition label corresponds to: in vitro stimulation with specific CMV peptide epitopes to enrich CMV-specific T cells. The source of this sequence is a human donor in good health (CMV status not recorded). Some clones in this sample may be carry-over from other donors' samples. The rearrangement combines TRBV20-1 with TRBJ2-3; perhaps TRBD1 is the D gene, with 5 bases matching. The sample here was cultured CD8+ T cells from PBMCs, taken from culture after CMV antigen stimulation. The CDR3 amino acid sequence is: CSARNTGRHGPDTQYF. DNA sequence: TGCAGTGCTAGAAATACAGGCCGGCACGGGCCAGATACGCAGTATTTT.